This T cell receptor beta chain stems from a study of CD8 T cells in ankylosing spondylitis. Whole-study results and caveats: Earlier work had already found some motif variants in reactive arthritis synovial fluid and blood. Reportedly, disease-linked clones are significantly enriched in ankylosing spondylitis patients' matched synovial fluid. Blood of patients with ankylosing spondylitis appeared to be characterized by a TCR beta motif of eight highly homologous variants.

This clonotype was seen many times. Its antigen is not known. TCRdb processed the 5' RACE reads anew with MiXCR; each CDR3 protein has one entry. This sample has under 300,000 distinct CDR3 sequences, with 9.5% to 12% found just once. Trimming removed 5 bases at V and 1 base at J, with 5 bases between. The CDR3 is made up of 12 amino acids. Sequencing input: blood, either unsorted or a sorted T cell fraction (not recorded which). The clonotype comes from a male donor with ankylosing spondylitis or in good health (not recorded which). V gene TRBV12-3 or TRBV12-4 combines with J gene TRBJ1-1; D call uncertain. CDR3 protein: CASSPTNTEAFF. In DNA, the CDR3 is TGTGCCAGCAGTCCTACGAACACTGAAGCTTTCTTT.